This TCR beta chain was captured in a study of blood T cell repertoires in COVID-19. Across the whole study: COVID-19 samples, acute and convalescent, were from the United States, Italy and Spain. Sources were T cells, B-cell-depleted T cells, or PBMCs; the material itself was cDNA or gDNA.

Original data processing: Reference gene primer amplification gave nucleated cell count estimates. Assay used: immunoSEQ multiplex PCR; TCRdb lists only in-frame clones, some missing. The V and J calls and clone size are taken from that table; D and trimming were inferred from the DNA. Here the sample spans 250,000 or so clones, around 88% being singletons. Germline V gene data show CDR1 as KGHDR and CDR2 as SFDVKD. Losses at the gene ends were 1 base for V and 8 bases for J; bases not matched to a gene: 8. CDR3 size: 16 residues. Sequencing was performed on peripheral blood. The receptor's source is an elderly man with acute or convalescent COVID-19. The chain carries TRBV24-1 and TRBJ2-1; 9 bases align to TRBD2. The CDR3 loop is CATSDFAGGGADEQFF. The CDR3 DNA reads as TGTGCCACCAGTGATTTTGCCGGCGGGGGGGCCGATGAGCAGTTCTTC.